The subject of this entry is one T cell receptor (beta chain). Germline assignment: CDR1 LNHDA and CDR2 SQIVND (reference sequence). Trimming cost V 8 bases and J 2 bases; bases outside gene matches: 7. The length of the CDR3 is 15 residues. TCRdb called the reads again in MiXCR, with one record for every CDR3 protein. The sample carries 400,000 or so distinct CDR3 sequences, over 15% recorded once. The data stem from a study of T cell repertoires in cytomegalovirus infection. This clonotype was sampled from a human donor in good health (CMV status not recorded). Some clones in this sample may be carry-over from other donors' samples. The rearrangement joins TRBV19 to TRBJ2-1; 9 bases match TRBD1. Input material: PBMCs. In nucleotides, the CDR3 is TGTGCCAGTGGTAGACGACAGGGGGCCTACAATGAGCAGTTCTTC. This gives the protein CASGRRQGAYNEQFF.